Each of the 2 T cell receptor beta chains below was sequenced from the same sample in a study of cytomegalovirus exposure and HLA in healthy donors. Primers for the PCR totalled 60 Vbeta and 13 Jbeta. Measured with immunoSEQ multiplex PCR; TCRdb has only the in-frame clones, and not every one. The table has about 170,000 clones, 80% to 90% seen once. Sequencing was carried out using PBMCs. Every receptor here comes from a man aged 25-40 years in good health and CMV-seropositive.

The rearrangement joins TRBV7-9 to TRBJ2-5; tentative D call: TRBD1 (6 bases). CDR3 size: 14 residues. V shed 3 bases and J shed 6 bases, with 14 bases lying between them. Germline CDR1 reads SEHNR; CDR2 reads FQNEAQ (reference sequence). CDR3 coding DNA: TGTGCCAGCAGCTTCAGGACAGTTGGGCAGACCCAGTACTTC. Translated: CASSFRTVGQTQYF.

The chain has TRBV15 and TRBJ2-1; a weak D match, TRBD2 (6 bases). CDR3 length: 16 amino acids. V was trimmed by 3 bases and J by 1 base, leaving 13 bases between them. Per germline, CDR1 LNHNV and CDR2 YYDKDF (reference sequence). The CDR3 region has the DNA TGTGCCACCAGCAGGGGTGGAGGGGCTTCCTACAATGAGCAGTTCTTC. This gives the protein CATSRGGGASYNEQFF.